This T cell receptor beta chain comes out of a study of shared clonotypes between healthy human individuals. On the study more broadly: In total, the donors were a couple of women and three men aged 18 to 49.

Deep-level assay runs were performed. This table comes from immunoSEQ multiplex PCR, and its TCRdb copy is limited to in-frame clones, with some not included. The sample yields around 500,000 clones, around three quarters seen once. The germline gives CDR1 SGHTA, CDR2 FQGTGA. The ends were cut back, 1 base at V and 0 bases at J, with 7 bases in the middle. The CDR3 contains 15 residues. Concerning this clone itself: The sample has other DNA sequences that encode this CDR3 too.

The sequence came from a woman aged 40 to 49 in good health. Some clones in this sample may be carry-over from other donors' samples. V and J are TRBV7-3 and TRBJ2-1; D gene uncertain. Input material: PBMCs. This chain's CDR3 is CASSLSPSSYNEQFF. CDR3 nucleotides: TGTGCCAGCAGCTTAAGTCCCAGCTCCTACAATGAGCAGTTCTTC.